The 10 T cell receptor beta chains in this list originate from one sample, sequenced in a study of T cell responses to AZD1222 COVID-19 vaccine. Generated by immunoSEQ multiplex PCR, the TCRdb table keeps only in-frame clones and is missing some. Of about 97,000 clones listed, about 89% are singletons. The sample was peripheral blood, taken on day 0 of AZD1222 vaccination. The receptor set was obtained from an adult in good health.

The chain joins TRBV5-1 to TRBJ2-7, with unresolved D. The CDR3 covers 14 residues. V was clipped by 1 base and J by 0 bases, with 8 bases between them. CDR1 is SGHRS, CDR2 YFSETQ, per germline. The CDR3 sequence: CASSLYRDSYEQYF. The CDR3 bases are TGCGCCAGCAGCTTGTATAGGGACTCCTACGAGCAGTACTTC.

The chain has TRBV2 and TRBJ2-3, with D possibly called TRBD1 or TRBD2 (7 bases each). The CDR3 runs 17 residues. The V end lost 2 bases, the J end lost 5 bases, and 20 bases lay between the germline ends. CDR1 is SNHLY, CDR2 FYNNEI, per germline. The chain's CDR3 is CASSETQGGRAGDTQYF. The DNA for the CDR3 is TGTGCCAGCAGTGAAACTCAGGGGGGGAGGGCCGGAGATACGCAGTATTTT.

CDR3 region: CASSRSGPYNEQFF. The CDR3 nucleotides are TGTGCCAGCAGCCGGAGCGGACCCTACAATGAGCAGTTCTTC. J is TRBJ2-1 and V is TRBV14, with D perhaps TRBD2 (5 bases). The CDR3 is made up of 14 amino acids. With 4 bases removed from V and 2 bases from J, the gap between germline ends came to 9 bases. CDR1 and CDR2 from the germline V gene are SGHDN and FVKESK.

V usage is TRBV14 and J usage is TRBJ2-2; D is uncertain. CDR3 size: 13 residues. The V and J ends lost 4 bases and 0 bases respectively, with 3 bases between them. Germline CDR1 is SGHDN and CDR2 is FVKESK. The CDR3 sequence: CASSRTNTGELFF. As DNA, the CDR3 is TGTGCCAGCAGCCGTACGAACACCGGGGAGCTGTTTTTT.

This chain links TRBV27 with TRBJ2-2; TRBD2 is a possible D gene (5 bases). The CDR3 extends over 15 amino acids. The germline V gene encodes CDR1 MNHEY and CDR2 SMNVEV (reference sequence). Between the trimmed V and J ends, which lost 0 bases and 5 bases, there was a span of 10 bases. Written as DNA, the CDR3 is TGTGCCAGCAGTTTATCTATTGCGGGTACCGGGGAGCTGTTTTTT. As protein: CASSLSIAGTGELFF.

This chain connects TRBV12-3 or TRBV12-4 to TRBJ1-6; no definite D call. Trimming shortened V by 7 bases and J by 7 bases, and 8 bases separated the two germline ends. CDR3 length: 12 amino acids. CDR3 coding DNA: TGTGCCAGCACCATAGCCAATTCACCCCTCCACTTT. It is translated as CASTIANSPLHF.

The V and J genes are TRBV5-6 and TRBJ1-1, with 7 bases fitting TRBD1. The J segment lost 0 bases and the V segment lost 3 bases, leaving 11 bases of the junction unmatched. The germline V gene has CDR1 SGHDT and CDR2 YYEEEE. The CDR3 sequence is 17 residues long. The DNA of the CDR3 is TGTGCCAGCAGCTCGTATTGGCCGGGACAGATGAACACTGAAGCTTTCTTT. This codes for CASSSYWPGQMNTEAFF.

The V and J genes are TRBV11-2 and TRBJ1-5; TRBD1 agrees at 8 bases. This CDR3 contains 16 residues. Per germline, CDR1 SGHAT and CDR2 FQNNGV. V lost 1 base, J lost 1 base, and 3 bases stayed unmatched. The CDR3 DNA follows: TGTGCCAGCAGCTTAGGGACAGGGAGAAGCAATCAGCCCCAGCATTTT. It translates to CASSLGTGRSNQPQHF.

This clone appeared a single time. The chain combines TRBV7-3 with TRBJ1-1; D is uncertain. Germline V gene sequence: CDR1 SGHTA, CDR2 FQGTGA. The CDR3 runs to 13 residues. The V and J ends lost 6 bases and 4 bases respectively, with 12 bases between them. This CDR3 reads CASSPAGSTEAFF. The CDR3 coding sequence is TGTGCCAGCAGTCCTGCGGGGAGCACTGAAGCTTTCTTT.

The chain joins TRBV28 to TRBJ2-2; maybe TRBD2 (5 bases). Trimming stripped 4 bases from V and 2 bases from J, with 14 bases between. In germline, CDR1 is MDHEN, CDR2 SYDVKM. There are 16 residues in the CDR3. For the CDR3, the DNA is TGTGCCAGCAGTTCCGACCGGGAAGAAAACACCGGGGAGCTGTTTTTT. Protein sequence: CASSSDREENTGELFF.